What follows are 28 T cell receptor beta chains derived from one specimen sequenced in a study of PD-L1 blockade in urothelial cancer. The time point here: peripheral blood 6 weeks after treatment start. Clones were sequenced by immunoSEQ multiplex PCR, and TCRdb holds only the in-frame ones, with some missing. The table shows around 53,000 clones, with roughly 84% occurring only once. The sample consisted of PBMCs, taken around atezolizumab (anti-PD-L1) treatment. The receptor source for this set is a man between 50 and 59 years old with urothelial cancer.

In the case of this clone: Relative to the germline gene, one junction end is altered; a read error may explain this. This sequence joins TRBV6-6 and TRBJ2-1; 12 bases are a match to TRBD2. Germline CDR1 reads MNHNY; CDR2 reads SVGAGI (reference sequence). The CDR3 is 16 amino acids. The CDR3 DNA reads as TGTGCCAGCAGCTACTTACTAGCGGGGGGTCAAAATGAGCAGTTCTTC. It codes for CASSYLLAGGQNEQFF.

The chain joins TRBV9 to TRBJ2-1; TRBD2 matches at 10 bases. CDR1 and CDR2 (germline): SGDLS, YYNGEE. V lost 3 bases and J lost 0; bases outside the gene matches: 3. This CDR3 spans 16 amino acids. CDR3: CASSAQREGSYNEQFF. The CDR3 DNA sequence: TGTGCCAGCAGCGCCCAGCGGGAGGGCTCCTACAATGAGCAGTTCTTC.

The genes are TRBV14 and TRBJ2-7; D call uncertain. This CDR3 region has 13 residues. Trimming stripped 1 base from V and 6 bases from J, with 10 bases between. Germline CDR1 and CDR2: SGHDN and FVKESK. CDR3 in amino acids: CASSQVLFREQYF. As DNA, the CDR3 is TGTGCCAGCAGCCAAGTCTTGTTCCGCGAGCAGTACTTC.

Here the CDR3 DNA reads TGCGCCAGCAGCCAAGAGGACATAACCTACGAGCAGTACTTC. This sequence encodes CASSQEDITYEQYF. The chain is built from TRBV4-1 and TRBJ2-7; tentatively, D is TRBD1 (5 bases). This CDR3 contains 14 residues. Germline CDR1 reads MGHRA; CDR2 reads YSYEKL. The V end lost 0 bases, the J end lost 2 bases, and 8 bases lay between the germline ends.

V and J are TRBV5-4 and TRBJ2-7; no clear D. The germline V and J ends were trimmed by 0 bases and 2 bases, with 6 bases remaining between them. This CDR3 is built from 13 residues. Germline V lookup: CDR1 SGHNT, CDR2 YYREEE (reference sequence). Here the CDR3 reads CASSLVPTYEQYF. In DNA, the CDR3 is TGTGCCAGCAGCTTGGTCCCAACCTACGAGCAGTACTTC.

This clone was observed once. The chain couples TRBV30 to TRBJ2-6; tentative D call: TRBD2 (5 bases). V was trimmed by 2 bases and J by 4 bases, leaving 15 bases between them. This CDR3 has 16 residues. From germline, CDR1 is GTSNPN and CDR2 SVGIG (reference sequence). The DNA of the CDR3 is TGTGCCTGGAGTAAGTTCGCTAGCTTGGGGGCCAACGTCCTGACTTTC. Translating gives CAWSKFASLGANVLTF.

The gene calls are TRBV6-5 and TRBJ1-1; TRBD1 aligns across 7 bases. Germline assignment: CDR1 MNHEY and CDR2 SVGAGI. There are 12 residues in the CDR3. V lost 6 bases and J lost 7; bases outside the gene matches: 5. Here the CDR3 reads CASRRTGFEAFF. Written as DNA, the CDR3 is TGTGCCAGCAGACGGACAGGTTTTGAAGCTTTCTTT.

This clone was detected only once. The chain is built from TRBV4-1 and TRBJ2-3; 8 bases are a match to TRBD1. Germline V gene lookup returns CDR1 MGHRA and CDR2 YSYEKL. V gave up 0 bases and J gave up 2 bases; unmatched junction bases: 7. The CDR3 totals 17 residues. The CDR3 protein is CASSQEAGGIYTDTQYF. The CDR3 region has the DNA TGCGCCAGCAGCCAAGAGGCAGGGGGCATCTACACAGATACGCAGTATTTT.

The V gene is TRBV19, the J gene TRBJ1-1; 7 bases agree with TRBD1. In germline, CDR1 is LNHDA, CDR2 SQIVND (reference sequence). This CDR3 is built from 16 residues. Unmatched junction bases numbered 10, after V lost 3 bases and J lost 3 bases. This CDR3 reads CASSILPGQRDTEAFF. The DNA of the CDR3 is TGTGCCAGTAGTATTCTCCCGGGACAGAGGGACACTGAAGCTTTCTTT.

This chain joins TRBV27 and TRBJ2-7, with D tentatively TRBD2 (6 bases). The CDR3 consists of 14 residues. The germline V gene has CDR1 MNHEY and CDR2 SMNVEV (reference sequence). V was pared by 7 bases and J by 9 bases, with 22 bases between. The CDR3 nucleotides are TGTGCCAGCACTCTAATTGGGGGAGGAACTGCGCAGTACTTC. This codes for CASTLIGGGTAQYF.

The chain couples TRBV15 to TRBJ2-5; D is possibly TRBD2 (6 bases). The CDR3 sequence is 14 residues long. CDR1 and CDR2 (germline): LNHNV, YYDKDF (reference sequence). V was cut by 5 bases and J by 2 bases, with 12 bases left in between. The CDR3 here is CATSGGLAQETQYF. For the CDR3, the DNA is TGTGCCACCAGCGGTGGGCTAGCGCAAGAGACCCAGTACTTC. Full variable domain (rest looked up from reference TRBV15 and TRBJ2-5): DAMVIQNPRYQVTQFGKPVTLSCSQTLNHNVMYWYQQKSSQAPKLLFHYYDKDFNNEADTPDNFQSRRPNTSFCFLDIRSPGLGDTAMYLCATSGGLAQETQYFGPGTRLLVL.

The gene calls are TRBV6-1 and TRBJ2-1; the match to TRBD2 covers 11 bases. The germline CDR1 and CDR2 sequences are MNHNS and SASEGT. V trimming: 7 bases; J trimming: 12 bases; junction bases outside the gene matches: 14. The CDR3 sequence is 15 residues long. CDR3 sequence reads: CASNSGTSGTGRQFF. Written as DNA, the CDR3 is TGTGCCAGCAATAGTGGGACTAGCGGTACGGGTCGGCAGTTCTTC.

The V gene is TRBV7-6, the J gene TRBJ2-5, with TRBD2 matching over 11 bases. This CDR3 has 15 amino acids. V was clipped by 8 bases and J by 1 base; unmatched bases: 6. Looked up from germline, CDR1 is SGHVS and CDR2 is FNYEAQ. The CDR3: CASHLAGGFQETQYF. CDR3 DNA sequence: TGTGCCAGCCACTTAGCGGGGGGGTTCCAAGAGACCCAGTACTTC.

CDR3 sequence (DNA): TGTGCCAGCAGACCACTAGCGGGAGCTGGGGCCTACGAGCAGTACTTC. Protein: CASRPLAGAGAYEQYF. This rearrangement joins TRBV27 to TRBJ2-7; 11 bases are shared with TRBD2. Trimming cost V 6 bases and J 2 bases; bases outside gene matches: 9. This CDR3 has 16 amino acids. Germline CDR1 MNHEY, CDR2 SMNVEV (reference sequence).

V usage is TRBV21-1 and J usage is TRBJ1-2; the table gives TRBD1 as D, unverified against the DNA. TRBV21-1 is designated a pseudogene. This CDR3 has 16 amino acids. The CDR3 here is CASSKAGQGYWYGYTF. The CDR3 DNA reads TGTGCCAGCAGCAAAGCGGGACAGGGATATTGGTATGGCTACACCTTC.

This clone was seen only a few times. CDR3 sequence: CASSLRGPEPQHF. In DNA, the CDR3 is TGTGCCAGCAGCTTACGGGGTCCGGAGCCCCAGCATTTT. V is TRBV7-9 and J is TRBJ1-5; D unresolved. The length of the CDR3 is 13 residues. Germline-derived CDR1 and CDR2 are SEHNR and FQNEAQ (reference sequence). V was pared by 2 bases and J by 8 bases, with 10 bases between.

V and J are TRBV7-8 and TRBJ2-1, with TRBD2 identical over 11 bases. V trimming: 1 base; J trimming: 5 bases; junction bases outside the gene matches: 7. This CDR3 contains 17 residues. Germline lookup yields CDR1 SGHVS and CDR2 FQNEAQ. This chain's CDR3 is CASSLGRAGLADNEQFF. The DNA for the CDR3 is TGTGCCAGCAGCTTAGGAAGGGCGGGACTAGCGGACAATGAGCAGTTCTTC.

V usage is TRBV6-5 and J usage is TRBJ2-1, with D possibly being TRBD1 (6 bases). CDR3 length: 11 residues. Trimming left V 8 bases short and J 4 bases short, with 6 bases between. Germline V CDR1 and CDR2: MNHEY, SVGAGI. The CDR3, as DNA: TGTGCCAGCCAGGGGTACAATGAGCAGTTCTTC. It is translated as CASQGYNEQFF.

The chain is built from TRBV27 and TRBJ1-2; 9 bases are shared with TRBD1. V gave up 3 bases and J gave up 4 bases; unmatched junction bases: 6. This CDR3 contains 15 residues. Looked up from germline, CDR1 is MNHEY and CDR2 is SMNVEV (reference sequence). The CDR3 spells CASSFGTGLTYGYTF. DNA for the CDR3: TGTGCCAGCAGTTTCGGGACAGGGCTAACCTATGGCTACACCTTC.

V usage is TRBV5-6 and J usage is TRBJ2-1, with D perhaps matching TRBD1 (6 bases). Trimming stripped 1 base from V and 10 bases from J, with 9 bases between. Germline V gene sequence: CDR1 SGHDT, CDR2 YYEEEE. The CDR3 has 12 residues. CDR3 in amino acids: CASSLTGQEQFF. As DNA, the CDR3 is TGTGCCAGCAGCTTGACAGGGCAGGAGCAGTTCTTC.

The chain combines TRBV5-6 with TRBJ2-7; D is possibly TRBD1 (6 bases). The germline CDR1 and CDR2 sequences are SGHDT and YYEEEE. This CDR3 contains 14 residues. The ends were cut back, 0 bases at V and 3 bases at J, with 10 bases in the middle. The CDR3, as DNA: TGTGCCAGCAGCTTGGATCAGGGGTACTACGAGCAGTACTTC. Translated: CASSLDQGYYEQYF.

V usage is TRBV11-2 and J usage is TRBJ2-3, with TRBD2 identical over 9 bases. Trimming at V came to 5 bases and at J to 6 bases, leaving 3 bases not matched to a gene. Looked up from germline, CDR1 is SGHAT and CDR2 is FQNNGV. The CDR3 is made up of 13 amino acids. The CDR3 nucleotides read TGTGCCAGCAGCATTGGACTAGCGGATACGCAGTATTTT. Protein sequence: CASSIGLADTQYF. Looking up the rest from reference TRBV11-2 and TRBJ2-3 gives the full variable domain: EAGVAQSPRYKIIEKRQSVAFWCNPISGHATLYWYQQILGQGPKLLIQFQNNGVVDDSQLPKDRFSAERLKGVDSTLKIQPAKLEDSAVYLCASSIGLADTQYFGPGTRLTVL.

This sequence joins TRBV4-3 and TRBJ2-7, with TRBD2 identical over 8 bases. CDR1 LGHNA and CDR2 YSLEER come from the germline V gene. This CDR3 comprises 14 residues. Trimming at V came to 1 base and at J to 3 bases, leaving 2 bases not matched to a gene. The CDR3 sequence is CASSQVGGDYEQYF. Written as DNA, the CDR3 is TGCGCCAGCAGCCAAGTCGGGGGGGACTACGAGCAGTACTTC.

This chain links TRBV6-4 with TRBJ1-1; the match to TRBD1 covers 7 bases. The germline gives CDR1 MRHNA, CDR2 SNTAGT. With V trimmed by 2 bases and J by 4 bases, 1 base remained unmatched. CDR3 size: 13 residues. CDR3 nucleotide sequence: TGTGCCAGCAGTGACCGGGACAGCACTGAAGCTTTCTTT. It encodes CASSDRDSTEAFF.

The count of this clone is one. The J gene is TRBJ2-7, the V gene TRBV4-1, with 12 bases that match TRBD2. The CDR3 length is 16 residues. With V trimmed by 0 bases and J by 4 bases, 4 bases remained unmatched. CDR1 is MGHRA, CDR2 YSYEKL, per germline. The DNA for the CDR3 is TGCGCCAGCAGCCAAGAGTCTAGCGGGGGGGCTTACGAGCAGTACTTC. This gives the protein CASSQESSGGAYEQYF.

J is TRBJ2-7 and V is TRBV14; 8 bases line up with TRBD1. Germline V gives CDR1 SGHDN, CDR2 FVKESK. The CDR3 totals 16 residues. The V gene end was trimmed by 0 bases and the J gene end by 0 bases; junction bases not matched to a gene: 4. The CDR3 nucleotides are TGTGCCAGCAGCCAAGAAGGGACAGGTTTCTCCTACGAGCAGTACTTC. Amino acid sequence: CASSQEGTGFSYEQYF.

This chain joins TRBV10-3 and TRBJ2-7, with D possibly TRBD2 on 5 matching bases. This CDR3 has 14 residues. CDR1 and CDR2 from the germline V gene are ENHRY and SYGVKD. V lost 0 bases, J lost 7 bases, and 13 bases lay in between. CDR3 in amino acids: CAISESAGRREQYF. DNA of the CDR3: TGTGCCATCAGTGAGTCGGCCGGGCGGAGGGAGCAGTACTTC.

This chain joins TRBV27 and TRBJ2-3, with 9 bases fitting TRBD2. V lost 2 bases, J lost 6 bases, and 3 bases stayed unmatched. Germline CDR1 reads MNHEY; CDR2 reads SMNVEV (reference sequence). The CDR3 has 14 residues. The DNA for the CDR3 is TGTGCCAGCAGTTTACTAGCGGGAATGGATACGCAGTATTTT. Protein: CASSLLAGMDTQYF.